This T cell receptor beta chain was recorded in a study of blood T cell repertoires in COVID-19. Germline CDR1 reads MDHEN; CDR2 reads SYDVKM. Trimming took 7 bases from V and 0 from J, leaving 10 bases between them. The CDR3 has 14 amino acids. Patients of the Seattle cohort, enrolled during active infection, were followed longitudinally. Measured with immunoSEQ multiplex PCR; TCRdb has only the in-frame clones, and not every one. The table records roughly 220,000 clones, 81% of them present only once. V is TRBV28 and J is TRBJ1-5; tentative D call: TRBD1 (5 bases). This receptor was taken from a woman of 80 years or more with COVID-19, enrolled during active disease. The sample consisted of peripheral blood. The CDR3 bases are TGTGCCAGCAAGGGGCCGAATAGCAATCAGCCCCAGCATTTT. It yields the protein CASKGPNSNQPQHF.